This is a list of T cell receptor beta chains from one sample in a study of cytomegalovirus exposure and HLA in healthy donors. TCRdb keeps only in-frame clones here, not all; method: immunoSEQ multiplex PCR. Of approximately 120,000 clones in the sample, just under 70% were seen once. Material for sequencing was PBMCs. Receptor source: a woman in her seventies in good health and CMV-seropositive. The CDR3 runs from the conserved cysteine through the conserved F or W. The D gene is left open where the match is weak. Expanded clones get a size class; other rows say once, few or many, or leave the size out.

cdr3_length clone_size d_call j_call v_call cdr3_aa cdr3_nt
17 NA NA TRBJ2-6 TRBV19 CASTSGTQSSGANVLTF TGTGCCAGTACCTCCGGGACTCAAAGCTCTGGGGCCAACGTCCTGACTTTC
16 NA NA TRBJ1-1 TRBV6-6 CASSYTTGGSNTEAFF TGTGCCAGCAGTTACACGACGGGAGGGTCCAACACTGAAGCTTTCTTT
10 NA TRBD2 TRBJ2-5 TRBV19 CASGRETQYF TGTGCCAGCGGGAGGGAGACCCAGTACTTC
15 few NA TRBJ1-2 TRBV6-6 CASSYSGLMNYGYTF TGTGCCAGCAGTTACTCGGGACTAATGAACTATGGCTACACCTTC
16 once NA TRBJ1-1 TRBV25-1 CASSEIRGTGRAEAFF TGTGCCAGCAGTGAAATTCGGGGGACGGGTCGGGCTGAAGCTTTCTTT
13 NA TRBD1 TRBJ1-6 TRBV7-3 CASSSTGDSPLHF TGTGCCAGCAGCTCGACAGGGGATTCACCCCTCCACTTT
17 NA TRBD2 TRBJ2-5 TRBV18 CASSQIPPGGPMETQYF TGTGCCAGCTCACAAATCCCCCCGGGGGGGCCTATGGAGACCCAGTACTTC
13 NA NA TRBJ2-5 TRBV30 CAWSEDRVETQYF TGTGCCTGGAGTGAAGACAGAGTCGAGACCCAGTACTTC
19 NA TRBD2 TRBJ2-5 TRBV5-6 CASSTLAGSVWGGKETQYF TGTGCCAGCAGTACACTAGCGGGGTCAGTATGGGGAGGCAAAGAGACCCAGTACTTC
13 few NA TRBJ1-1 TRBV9 CASSVVPGLEAFF TGTGCCAGCAGCGTAGTTCCAGGCCTTGAAGCTTTCTTT
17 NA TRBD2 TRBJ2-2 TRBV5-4 CASSPHGGGANTGELFF TGTGCCAGCAGCCCCCACGGCGGGGGTGCGAACACCGGGGAGCTGTTTTTT
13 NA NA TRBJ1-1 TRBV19 CASRMIGGSEAFF TGTGCCAGTAGAATGATTGGAGGGAGTGAAGCTTTCTTT
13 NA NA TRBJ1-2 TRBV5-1 CASSFLQGTGYTF TGCGCCAGCAGCTTCCTCCAGGGTACCGGCTACACCTTC
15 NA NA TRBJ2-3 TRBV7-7 CASSVGGAGKDTQYF TGTGCCAGCAGTGTGGGTGGGGCGGGGAAAGATACGCAGTATTTT
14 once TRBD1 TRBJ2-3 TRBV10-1 CASSRTGGTDTQYF TGCGCCAGCAGTCGGACAGGGGGGACAGATACGCAGTATTTT
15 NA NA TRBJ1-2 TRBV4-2 CASSRGGREEDGYTF TGTGCCAGCAGCCGGGGTGGGAGGGAAGAGGATGGCTACACCTTC
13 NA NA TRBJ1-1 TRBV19 CASSIGAGSEAFF TGTGCCAGTAGTATTGGGGCAGGGTCTGAAGCTTTCTTT
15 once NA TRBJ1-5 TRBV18 CASSPWTDSNQPQHF TGTGCCAGCTCACCTTGGACAGATAGCAATCAGCCCCAGCATTTT
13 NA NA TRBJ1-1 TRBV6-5 CASSRKRSSQAFF TGTGCCAGCAGTCGAAAGAGGTCAAGTCAAGCTTTCTTT
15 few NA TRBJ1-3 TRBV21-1 CASSKGGSSGNTIYF TGTGCCAGCAGCAAAGGCGGTTCCTCTGGAAACACCATATATTTT